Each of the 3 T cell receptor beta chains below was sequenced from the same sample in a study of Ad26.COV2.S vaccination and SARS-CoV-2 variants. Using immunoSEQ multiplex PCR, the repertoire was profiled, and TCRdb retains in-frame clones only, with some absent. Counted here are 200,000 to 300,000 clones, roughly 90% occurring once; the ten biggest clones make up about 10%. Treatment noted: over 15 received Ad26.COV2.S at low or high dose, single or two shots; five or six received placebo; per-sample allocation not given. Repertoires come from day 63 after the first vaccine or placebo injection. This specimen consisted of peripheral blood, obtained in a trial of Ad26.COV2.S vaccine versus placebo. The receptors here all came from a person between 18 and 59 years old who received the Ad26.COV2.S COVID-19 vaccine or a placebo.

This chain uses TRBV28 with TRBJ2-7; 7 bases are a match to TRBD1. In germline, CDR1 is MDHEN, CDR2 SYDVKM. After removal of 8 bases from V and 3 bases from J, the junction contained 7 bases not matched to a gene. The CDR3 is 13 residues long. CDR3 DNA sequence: TGTGCCAGCGTGACAGGGTCACACTACGAGCAGTACTTC. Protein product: CASVTGSHYEQYF.

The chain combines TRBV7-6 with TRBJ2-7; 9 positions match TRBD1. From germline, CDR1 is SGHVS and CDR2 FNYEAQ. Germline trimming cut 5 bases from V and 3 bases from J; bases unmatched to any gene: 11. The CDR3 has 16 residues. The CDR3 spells CASSPMAGTGFYEQYF. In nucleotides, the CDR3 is TGTGCCAGCAGCCCCATGGCCGGGACAGGGTTCTACGAGCAGTACTTC.

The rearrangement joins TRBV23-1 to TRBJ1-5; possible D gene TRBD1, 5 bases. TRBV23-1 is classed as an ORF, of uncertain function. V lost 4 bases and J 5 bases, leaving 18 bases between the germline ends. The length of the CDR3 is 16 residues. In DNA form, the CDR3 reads TGCGCCAGCAGTCCCTTCACGGGGCCGCGGGATCAGCCCCAGCATTTT. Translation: CASSPFTGPRDQPQHF.